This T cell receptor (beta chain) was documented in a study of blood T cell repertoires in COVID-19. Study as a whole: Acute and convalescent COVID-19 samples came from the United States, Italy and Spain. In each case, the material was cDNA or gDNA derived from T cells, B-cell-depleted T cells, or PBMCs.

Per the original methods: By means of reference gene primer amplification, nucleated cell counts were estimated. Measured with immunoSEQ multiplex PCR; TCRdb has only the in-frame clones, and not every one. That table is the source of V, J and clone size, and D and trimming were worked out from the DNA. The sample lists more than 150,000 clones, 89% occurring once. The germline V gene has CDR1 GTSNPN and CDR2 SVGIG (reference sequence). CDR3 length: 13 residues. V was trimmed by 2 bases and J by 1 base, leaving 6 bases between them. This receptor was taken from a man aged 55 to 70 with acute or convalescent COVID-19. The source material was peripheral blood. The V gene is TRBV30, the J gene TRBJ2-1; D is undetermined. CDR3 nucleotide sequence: TGTGCCTGGAGTTCTTCTTCCTACAATGAGCAGTTCTTC. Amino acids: CAWSSSSYNEQFF.